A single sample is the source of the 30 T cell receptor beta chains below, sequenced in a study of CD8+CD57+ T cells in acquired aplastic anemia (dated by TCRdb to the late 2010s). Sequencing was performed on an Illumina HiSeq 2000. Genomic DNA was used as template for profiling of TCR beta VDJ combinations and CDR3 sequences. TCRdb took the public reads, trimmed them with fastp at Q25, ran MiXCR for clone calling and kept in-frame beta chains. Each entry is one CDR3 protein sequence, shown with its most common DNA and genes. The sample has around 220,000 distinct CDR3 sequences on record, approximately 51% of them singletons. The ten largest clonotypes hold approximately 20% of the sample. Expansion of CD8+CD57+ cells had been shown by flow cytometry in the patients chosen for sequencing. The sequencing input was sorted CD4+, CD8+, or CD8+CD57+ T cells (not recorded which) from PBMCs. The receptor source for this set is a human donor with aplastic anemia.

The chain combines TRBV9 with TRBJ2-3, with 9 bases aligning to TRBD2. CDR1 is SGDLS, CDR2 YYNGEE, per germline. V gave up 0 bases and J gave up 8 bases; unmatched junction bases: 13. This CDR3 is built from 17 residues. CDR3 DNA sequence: TGTGCCAGCAGCGTAGAGAGAGAGAGCGGGGGGTGGGGTACGCAGTATTTT. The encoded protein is CASSVERESGGWGTQYF.

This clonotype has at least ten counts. CDR3 nucleotide sequence: TGTGCCAGTAGTCCCCGGGTTAGGAACCGGGACGGCAGCTCCTACGAGCAGTACTTC. Amino acid sequence: CASSPRVRNRDGSSYEQYF. The chain carries TRBV19 and TRBJ2-7; the D call may be TRBD1 or TRBD2 (5 bases each). CDR1 LNHDA and CDR2 SQIVND come from the germline V gene (reference sequence). V shed 5 bases and J shed 0 bases, with 26 bases lying between them. The CDR3 runs to 19 residues. Supplemented by reference TRBV19 and TRBJ2-7, the full variable domain reads DGGITQSPKYLFRKEGQNVTLSCEQNLNHDAMYWYRQDPGQGLRLIYYSQIVNDFQKGDIAEGYSVSREKKESFPLTVTSAQKNPTAFYLCASSPRVRNRDGSSYEQYFGPGTRLTVT.

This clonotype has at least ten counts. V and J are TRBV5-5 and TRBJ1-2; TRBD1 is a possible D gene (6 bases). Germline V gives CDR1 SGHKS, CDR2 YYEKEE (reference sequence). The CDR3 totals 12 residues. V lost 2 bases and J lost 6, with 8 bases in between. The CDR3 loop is CASSLQGDGYTF. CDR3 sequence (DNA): TGTGCCAGCAGCTTACAGGGCGATGGCTACACCTTC.

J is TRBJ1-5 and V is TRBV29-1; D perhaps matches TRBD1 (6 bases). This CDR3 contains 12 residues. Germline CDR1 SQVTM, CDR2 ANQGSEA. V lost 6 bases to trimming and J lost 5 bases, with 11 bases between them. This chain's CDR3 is CSVGGRDQPQHF. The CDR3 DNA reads TGCAGCGTGGGGGGCAGGGATCAGCCCCAGCATTTT.

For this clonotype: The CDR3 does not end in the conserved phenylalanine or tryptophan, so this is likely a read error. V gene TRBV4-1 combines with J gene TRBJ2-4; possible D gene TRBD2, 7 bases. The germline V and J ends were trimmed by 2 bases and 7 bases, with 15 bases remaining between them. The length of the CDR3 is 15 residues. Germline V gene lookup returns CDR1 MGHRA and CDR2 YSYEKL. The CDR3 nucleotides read TGCGCCAGCAGCCAAACCAGGGGAGGGGGGAACATTCAGTACCTC. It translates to CASSQTRGGGNIQYL.

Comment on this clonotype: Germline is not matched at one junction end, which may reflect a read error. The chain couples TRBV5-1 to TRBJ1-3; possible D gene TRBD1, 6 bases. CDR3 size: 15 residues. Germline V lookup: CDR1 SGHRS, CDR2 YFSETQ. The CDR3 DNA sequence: TGCGCCAGCAGCTTGGGGACAGCCTCTGGAAACACCTTATATTTT. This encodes CASSLGTASGNTLYF. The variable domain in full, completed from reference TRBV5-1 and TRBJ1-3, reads KAGVTQTPRYLIKTRGQQVTLSCSPISGHRSVSWYQQTPGQGLQFLFEYFSETQRNKGNFPGRFSGRQFSNSRSEMNVSTLELGDSALYLCASSLGTASGNTLYFGEGSWLTVV.

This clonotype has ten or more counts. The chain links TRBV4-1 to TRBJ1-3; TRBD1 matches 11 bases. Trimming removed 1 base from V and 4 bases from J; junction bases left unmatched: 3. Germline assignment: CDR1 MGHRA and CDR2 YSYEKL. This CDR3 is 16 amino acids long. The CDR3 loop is CASSQVGTGGGNTIYF. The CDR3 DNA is TGCGCCAGCAGCCAAGTTGGGACAGGGGGAGGAAACACCATATATTTT.

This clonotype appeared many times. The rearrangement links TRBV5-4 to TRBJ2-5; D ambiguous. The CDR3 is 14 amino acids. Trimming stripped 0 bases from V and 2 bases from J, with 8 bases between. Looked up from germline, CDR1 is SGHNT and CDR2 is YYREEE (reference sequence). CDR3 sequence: CASSLVSQQETQYF. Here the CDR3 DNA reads TGTGCCAGCAGCTTGGTTTCACAGCAAGAGACCCAGTACTTC.

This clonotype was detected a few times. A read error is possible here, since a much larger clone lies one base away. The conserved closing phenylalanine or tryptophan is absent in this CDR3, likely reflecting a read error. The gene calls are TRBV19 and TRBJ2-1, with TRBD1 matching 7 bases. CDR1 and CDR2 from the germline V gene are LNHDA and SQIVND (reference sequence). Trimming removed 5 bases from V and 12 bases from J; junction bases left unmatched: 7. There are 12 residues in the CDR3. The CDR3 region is CASSYGQVGQFL. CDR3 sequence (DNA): TGTGCCAGTAGTTATGGACAGGTTGGGCAGTTCCTC.

The CDR3 sequence: CATRQEYQETQYF. The CDR3 DNA follows: TGTGCCACAAGACAGGAGTACCAAGAGACCCAGTACTTC. This rearrangement joins TRBV10-3 to TRBJ2-5; the D gene is possibly TRBD1 (6 bases). CDR1 and CDR2 from the germline V gene are ENHRY and SYGVKD. The V end was cut by 10 bases, the J end by 0 bases, with 12 bases between. CDR3 size: 13 residues.

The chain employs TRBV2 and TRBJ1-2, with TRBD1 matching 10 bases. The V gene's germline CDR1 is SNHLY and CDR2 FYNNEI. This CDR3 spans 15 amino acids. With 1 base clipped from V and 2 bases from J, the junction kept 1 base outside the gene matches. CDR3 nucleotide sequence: TGTGCCAGCAGTGAAGGGACAGGGGGAAACTATGGCTACACCTTC. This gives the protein CASSEGTGGNYGYTF.

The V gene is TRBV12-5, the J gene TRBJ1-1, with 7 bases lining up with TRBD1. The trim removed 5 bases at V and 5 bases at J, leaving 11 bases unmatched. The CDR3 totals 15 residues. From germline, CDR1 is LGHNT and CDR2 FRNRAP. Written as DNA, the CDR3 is TGTGCTAGTGGTGCCTCAGGGGGATTAGGGACTGAAGCTTTCTTT. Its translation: CASGASGGLGTEAFF.

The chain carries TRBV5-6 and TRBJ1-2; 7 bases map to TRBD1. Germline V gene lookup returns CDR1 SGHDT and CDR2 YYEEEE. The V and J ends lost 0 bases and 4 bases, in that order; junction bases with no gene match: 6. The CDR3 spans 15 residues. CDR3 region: CASSLEGGAIYGYTF. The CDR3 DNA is TGTGCCAGCAGCTTGGAAGGGGGCGCAATCTATGGCTACACCTTC.

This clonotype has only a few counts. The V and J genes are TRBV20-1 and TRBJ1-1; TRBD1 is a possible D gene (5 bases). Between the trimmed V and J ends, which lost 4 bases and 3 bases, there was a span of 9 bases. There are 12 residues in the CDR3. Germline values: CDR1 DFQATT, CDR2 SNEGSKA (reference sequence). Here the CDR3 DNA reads TGCAGTGCTAAGATAGGGGACACTGAAGCTTTCTTT. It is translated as CSAKIGDTEAFF.

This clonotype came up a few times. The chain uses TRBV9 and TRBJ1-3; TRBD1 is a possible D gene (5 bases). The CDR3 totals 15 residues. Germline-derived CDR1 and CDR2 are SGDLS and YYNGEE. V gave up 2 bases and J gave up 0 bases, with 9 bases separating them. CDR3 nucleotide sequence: TGTGCCAGCAGCGTGGGACCCTTCTCTGGAAACACCATATATTTT. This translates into CASSVGPFSGNTIYF. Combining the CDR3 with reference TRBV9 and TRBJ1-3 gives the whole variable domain DSGVTQTPKHLITATGQRVTLRCSPRSGDLSVYWYQQSLDQGLQFLIQYYNGEERAKGNILERFSAQQFPDLHSELNLSSLELGDSALYFCASSVGPFSGNTIYFGEGSWLTVV.

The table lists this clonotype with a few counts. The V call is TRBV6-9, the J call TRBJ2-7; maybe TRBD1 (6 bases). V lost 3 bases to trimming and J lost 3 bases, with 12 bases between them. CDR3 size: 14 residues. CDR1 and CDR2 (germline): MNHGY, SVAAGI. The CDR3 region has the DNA TGTGCCAGCAGTTACGGACAGCGAGTCTACGAGCAGTACTTC. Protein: CASSYGQRVYEQYF.

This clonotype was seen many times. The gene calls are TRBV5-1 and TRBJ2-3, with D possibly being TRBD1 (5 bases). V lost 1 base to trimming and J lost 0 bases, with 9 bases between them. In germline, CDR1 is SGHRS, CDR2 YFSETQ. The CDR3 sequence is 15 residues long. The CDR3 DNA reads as TGCGCCAGCAGCTTGAAGGGGTTGAGCACAGATACGCAGTATTTT. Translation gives CASSLKGLSTDTQYF.

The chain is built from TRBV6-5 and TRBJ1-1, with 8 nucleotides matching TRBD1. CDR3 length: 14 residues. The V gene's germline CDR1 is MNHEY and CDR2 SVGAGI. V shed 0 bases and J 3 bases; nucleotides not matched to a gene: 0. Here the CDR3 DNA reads TGTGCCAGCAGTTACTCACAGGGGGACACTGAAGCTTTCTTT. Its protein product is CASSYSQGDTEAFF.

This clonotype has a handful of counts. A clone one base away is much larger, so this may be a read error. Here the CDR3 reads CASSIDWRKTGATYEQYF. As DNA, the CDR3 is TGTGCCAGTAGTATAGATTGGCGGAAGACAGGGGCAACCTACGAGCAGTACTTC. The chain combines TRBV19 with TRBJ2-7, with 8 positions matching TRBD1. The germline V gene has CDR1 LNHDA and CDR2 SQIVND (reference sequence). Trimming at V came to 0 bases and at J to 2 bases, leaving 12 bases not matched to a gene. The CDR3 length is 18 residues.

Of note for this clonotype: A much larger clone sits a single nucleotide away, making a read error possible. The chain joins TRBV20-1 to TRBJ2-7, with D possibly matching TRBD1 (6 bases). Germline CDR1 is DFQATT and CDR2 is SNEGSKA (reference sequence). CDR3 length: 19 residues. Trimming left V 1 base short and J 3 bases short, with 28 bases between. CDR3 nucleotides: TGCAGTGCTAGAGGGGCAGGGGATAGCAGGGGCCCCCTCCTCTACGAGCAGTACTTC. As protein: CSARGAGDSRGPLLYEQYF.

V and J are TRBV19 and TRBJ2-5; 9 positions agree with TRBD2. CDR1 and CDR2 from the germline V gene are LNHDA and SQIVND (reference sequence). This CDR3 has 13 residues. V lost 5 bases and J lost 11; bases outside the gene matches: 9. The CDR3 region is CASSPRGGEEQYF. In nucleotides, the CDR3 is TGTGCCAGTAGTCCTCGCGGGGGGGAAGAGCAGTACTTC.

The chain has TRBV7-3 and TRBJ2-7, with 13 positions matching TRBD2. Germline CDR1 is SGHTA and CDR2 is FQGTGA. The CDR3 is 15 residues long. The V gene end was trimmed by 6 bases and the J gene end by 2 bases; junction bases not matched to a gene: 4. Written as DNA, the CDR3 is TGTGCCAGCAGTCGACTAGCGGGAGGCCCCTACGAGCAGTACTTC. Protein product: CASSRLAGGPYEQYF.

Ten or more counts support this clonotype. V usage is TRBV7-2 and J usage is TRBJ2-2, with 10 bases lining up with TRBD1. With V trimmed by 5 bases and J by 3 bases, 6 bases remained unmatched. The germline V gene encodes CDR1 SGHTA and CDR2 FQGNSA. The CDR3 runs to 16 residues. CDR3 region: CASSPVGTGDTGELFF. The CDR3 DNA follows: TGTGCCAGCAGCCCCGTCGGGACAGGGGACACCGGGGAGCTGTTTTTT. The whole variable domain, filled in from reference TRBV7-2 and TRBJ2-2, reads GAGVSQSPSNKVTEKGKDVELRCDPISGHTALYWYRQSLGQGLEFLIYFQGNSAPDKSGLPSDRFSAERTGGSVSTLTIQRTQQEDSAVYLCASSPVGTGDTGELFFGEGSRLTVL.

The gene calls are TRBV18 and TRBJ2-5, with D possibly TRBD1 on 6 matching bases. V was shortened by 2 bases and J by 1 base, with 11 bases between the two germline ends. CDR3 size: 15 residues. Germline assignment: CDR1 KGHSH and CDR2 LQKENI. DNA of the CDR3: TGTGCCAGCTCACCATTGGGACAAAGCCAAGAGACCCAGTACTTC. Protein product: CASSPLGQSQETQYF. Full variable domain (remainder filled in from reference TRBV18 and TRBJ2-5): NAGVMQNPRHLVRRRGQEARLRCSPMKGHSHVYWYRQLPEEGLKFMVYLQKENIIDESGMPKERFSAEFPKEGPSILRIQQVVRGDSAAYFCASSPLGQSQETQYFGPGTRLLVL.

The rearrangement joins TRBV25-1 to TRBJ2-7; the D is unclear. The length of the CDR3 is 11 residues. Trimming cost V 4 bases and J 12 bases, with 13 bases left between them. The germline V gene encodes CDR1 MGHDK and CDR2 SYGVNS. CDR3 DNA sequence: TGTGCCAGCAGTGGAAATAGGGATTGGTACTTC. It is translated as CASSGNRDWYF.

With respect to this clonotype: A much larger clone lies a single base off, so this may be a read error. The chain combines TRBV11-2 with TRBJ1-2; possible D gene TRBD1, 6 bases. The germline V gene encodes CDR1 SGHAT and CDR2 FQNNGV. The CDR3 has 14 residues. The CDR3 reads CASSLVRTAYGHTF. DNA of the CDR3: TGTGCCAGCAGCTTAGTAAGGACAGCGTATGGCCACACCTTC. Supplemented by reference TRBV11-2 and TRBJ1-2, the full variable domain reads EAGVAQSPRYKIIEKRQSVAFWCNPISGHATLYWYQQILGQGPKLLIQFQNNGVVDDSQLPKDRFSAERLKGVDSTLKIQPAKLEDSAVYLCASSLVRTAYGHTFGSGTRLTVV.

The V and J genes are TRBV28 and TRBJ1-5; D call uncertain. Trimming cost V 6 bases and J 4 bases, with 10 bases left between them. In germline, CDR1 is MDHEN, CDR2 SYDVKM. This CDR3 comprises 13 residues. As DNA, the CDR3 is TGTGCCAGCAGCCTGCTAACGAATCAGCCCCAGCATTTT. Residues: CASSLLTNQPQHF.

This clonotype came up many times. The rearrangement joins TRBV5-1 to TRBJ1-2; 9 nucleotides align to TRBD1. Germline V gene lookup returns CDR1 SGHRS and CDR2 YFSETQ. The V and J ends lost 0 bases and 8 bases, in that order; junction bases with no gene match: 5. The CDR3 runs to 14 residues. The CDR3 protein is CASSLDVTGGGYTF. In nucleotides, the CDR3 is TGCGCCAGCAGCTTGGACGTGACAGGGGGGGGCTACACCTTC.

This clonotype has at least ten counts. The CDR3 bases are TGTGCCGCCCAGCTAGCGGGGGCCTTGGGCGAGCAGTACTTC. Its protein is CAAQLAGALGEQYF. The chain combines TRBV6-1 with TRBJ2-7; 10 nucleotides match TRBD2. The CDR3 sequence is 14 residues long. Per the germline V gene, CDR1 is MNHNS and CDR2 is SASEGT. J lost 6 bases, V lost 11 bases, and 13 bases had no gene match.

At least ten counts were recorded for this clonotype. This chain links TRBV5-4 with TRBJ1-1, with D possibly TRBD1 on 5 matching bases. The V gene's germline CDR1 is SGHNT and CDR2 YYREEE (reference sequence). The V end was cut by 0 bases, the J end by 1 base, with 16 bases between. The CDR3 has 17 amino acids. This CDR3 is CASSLETGRPGNTEAFF. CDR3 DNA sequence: TGTGCCAGCAGCTTGGAAACAGGCCGCCCCGGGAACACTGAAGCTTTCTTT.